Below are 23 T cell receptor beta chains sequenced from a single sample in a study of Graves' ophthalmopathy and Graves' hyperthyroidism. TCR beta CDR3 amplification used RNA transcripts. After a first-round RT-PCR with HTBI primers, a second-round multiplex PCR was run. TCRdb redid the calling of the multiplex PCR reads with MiXCR, one entry per CDR3 protein. The sample records 500,000 to 700,000 distinct CDR3 sequences, under 40% being singletons. The sequencing sample was made of peripheral blood or thyroid tissue (not recorded which). These TCRs come from an adult man with Graves' hyperthyroidism.

This clonotype was picked up many times. V and J are TRBV19 and TRBJ2-3, with unresolved D. Germline V CDR1 and CDR2: LNHDA, SQIVND (reference sequence). This CDR3 spans 15 amino acids. V lost 2 bases to trimming and J lost 2 bases, with 11 bases between them. DNA for the CDR3: TGTGCCAGTAGTATATCCGGATCTTACACAGATACGCAGTATTTT. Residues: CASSISGSYTDTQYF.

CDR3 coding DNA: TGTGCCAGCAGCCAGGATCACAGACTAGCGGAGAGCTCCTACGAGCAGTACTTC. Translating it yields CASSQDHRLAESSYEQYF. The V and J genes are TRBV2 and TRBJ2-7, with TRBD2 matching 9 bases. Looked up from germline, CDR1 is SNHLY and CDR2 is FYNNEI. V shed 6 bases and J 0 bases; nucleotides not matched to a gene: 15. This CDR3 spans 18 amino acids.

Ten or more counts support this clonotype. V gene TRBV7-9 combines with J gene TRBJ1-2, with D perhaps matching TRBD1 (5 bases). Deletions cut 2 bases from V and 8 bases from J, with 18 bases between. This CDR3 contains 15 residues. Germline V CDR1 and CDR2: SEHNR, FQNEAQ (reference sequence). CDR3 sequence: CASSLSSGAAAGYTF. CDR3 coding DNA: TGTGCCAGCAGCTTAAGTTCCGGGGCCGCAGCGGGCTACACCTTC.

Ten or more counts support this clonotype. This chain links TRBV28 with TRBJ2-7; D is unresolved. Germline V gene sequence: CDR1 MDHEN, CDR2 SYDVKM. V shed 5 bases and J shed 3 bases, with 11 bases lying between them. The CDR3 loop spans 13 amino acids. CDR3 sequence reads: CASSPPGLYEQYF. DNA of the CDR3: TGTGCCAGCAGTCCACCCGGTCTCTACGAGCAGTACTTC.

This clonotype occurred many times. The chain employs TRBV4-1 and TRBJ2-5, with TRBD1 identical over 11 bases. This CDR3 spans 15 amino acids. Per germline, CDR1 MGHRA and CDR2 YSYEKL. Unmatched junction bases numbered 4, after V lost 3 bases and J lost 4 bases. The CDR3 loop reads CASSQGQGVGETQYF. The CDR3 bases are TGCGCCAGCAGCCAGGGACAGGGGGTAGGAGAGACCCAGTACTTC.

At least ten counts were recorded for this clonotype. The rearrangement links TRBV28 to TRBJ1-1; D call uncertain. Germline lookup yields CDR1 MDHEN and CDR2 SYDVKM. The V gene lost 7 bases and the J gene lost 8 bases, with 17 bases spanning the gap. The CDR3 runs 13 residues. CDR3 DNA sequence: TGTGCCAGCATCCCATCGGGGAGGAAGGAAGCTTTCTTT. Residues: CASIPSGRKEAFF. Supplemented by reference TRBV28 and TRBJ1-1, the full variable domain reads DVKVTQSSRYLVKRTGEKVFLECVQDMDHENMFWYRQDPGLGLRLIYFSYDVKMKEKGDIPEGYSVSREKKERFSLILESASTNQTSMYLCASIPSGRKEAFFGQGTRLTVV.

This clonotype was recorded many times. V gene TRBV7-9 combines with J gene TRBJ1-1, with D unresolved. CDR3 size: 15 residues. Trimming removed 5 bases from V and 3 bases from J, with 16 bases in between. In germline, CDR1 is SEHNR, CDR2 FQNEAQ (reference sequence). Here the CDR3 DNA reads TGTGCCAGCAGCCCCCACATGATCTCGGACACTGAAGCTTTCTTT. Amino acids: CASSPHMISDTEAFF.

This rearrangement joins TRBV5-4 to TRBJ2-7; TRBD1 is a possible D gene (5 bases). Germline V gene data show CDR1 as SGHNT and CDR2 as YYREEE (reference sequence). The V end was cut by 1 base, the J end by 7 bases, with 15 bases between. CDR3 length equals 14 residues. The CDR3 spells CASSLRLDTGEQYF. The DNA for the CDR3 is TGTGCCAGCAGCTTGAGGTTGGACACCGGGGAGCAGTACTTC.

This clonotype was seen many times. The gene calls are TRBV29-1 and TRBJ2-7; TRBD2 agrees at 10 bases. V lost 4 bases, J lost 6 bases, and 9 bases stayed unmatched. Germline V gene lookup returns CDR1 SQVTM and CDR2 ANQGSEA. This CDR3 comprises 14 residues. CDR3 sequence reads: CSVANLAGAGEQYF. CDR3 coding DNA: TGCAGCGTTGCGAATCTAGCGGGAGCGGGCGAGCAGTACTTC.

This rearrangement joins TRBV19 to TRBJ2-2; weak D call: TRBD1 (6 bases). The V gene lost 2 bases and the J gene lost 10 bases, with 11 bases spanning the gap. The CDR3 loop spans 13 amino acids. The V gene's germline CDR1 is LNHDA and CDR2 SQIVND (reference sequence). This CDR3 reads CASSITGPEELFF. The CDR3 coding sequence is TGTGCCAGTAGTATAACAGGGCCGGAGGAGCTGTTTTTT.

As for this clonotype: A read error may explain this, as a much larger clone is one base away. The chain is built from TRBV9 and TRBJ2-2; 8 bases are shared with TRBD2. The CDR3 spans 16 residues. Per germline, CDR1 SGDLS and CDR2 YYNGEE. The CDR3 coding sequence is TGTGCCAGCAGCGTAGGTAGCGGGGTCCTCACCGGGGGGCTGTTTTTT. Amino acid sequence: CASSVGSGVLTGGLFF.

The genes are TRBV10-3 and TRBJ1-2; 9 bases are shared with TRBD1. The germline CDR1 and CDR2 sequences are ENHRY and SYGVKD. The CDR3 is 14 residues long. Unmatched junction bases numbered 3, after V lost 3 bases and J lost 4 bases. As DNA, the CDR3 is TGTGCCATCAGTGACCGGGACAGGGTCTATGGCTACACCTTC. Translated, it gives CAISDRDRVYGYTF.

CDR3 sequence: CASSPQGLVSYEQYF. The CDR3 nucleotides are TGTGCCAGCAGTCCTCAAGGACTAGTATCCTACGAGCAGTACTTC. The chain recombines TRBV27 with TRBJ2-7; 7 bases line up with TRBD2. This CDR3 has 15 residues. Losses at the gene ends were 5 bases for V and 1 base for J; bases not matched to a gene: 8. Germline CDR1 MNHEY, CDR2 SMNVEV (reference sequence).

In regard to this clonotype: A read error may explain this, as a much larger clone is one base away. This chain connects TRBV5-1 to TRBJ1-4; TRBD1 might be the D (6 bases). With 2 bases removed from V and 6 bases from J, the gap between germline ends came to 14 bases. This CDR3 is 15 amino acids long. CDR1 and CDR2 (germline): SGHRS, YFSETQ. CDR3 residues: CASSFVPGGDEKLFF. CDR3 nucleotides: TGCGCCAGCAGCTTTGTACCCGGGGGCGATGAAAAACTGTTTTTT.

CDR3 in amino acids: CASSIKVGTEAFF. In DNA form, the CDR3 reads TGTGCCAGCAGCATAAAGGTGGGGACTGAAGCTTTCTTT. The chain employs TRBV7-3 and TRBJ1-1; D is undetermined. The CDR3 is made up of 13 amino acids. V was trimmed by 5 bases and J by 5 bases, leaving 12 bases between them. The germline CDR1 and CDR2 sequences are SGHTA and FQGTGA.

This clonotype came up many times. The V and J genes are TRBV15 and TRBJ2-7; 7 bases are a match to TRBD1. The junction had 6 bases not matched to a gene; V was cut back by 4 bases and J by 0 bases. Germline CDR1 and CDR2: LNHNV and YYDKDF (reference sequence). CDR3 size: 15 residues. CDR3 protein: CATSTRGQRSYEQYF. The CDR3 coding sequence is TGTGCCACCAGCACTAGGGGACAGCGCTCCTACGAGCAGTACTTC. The entire variable domain, with the rest obtained from reference TRBV15 and TRBJ2-7, is as follows: DAMVIQNPRYQVTQFGKPVTLSCSQTLNHNVMYWYQQKSSQAPKLLFHYYDKDFNNEADTPDNFQSRRPNTSFCFLDIRSPGLGDTAMYLCATSTRGQRSYEQYFGPGTRLTVT.

Ten or more counts support this clonotype. CDR3 in DNA: TGTGCCAGCAGCTTGACGGGAGGAGGATCCTACGAGCAGTACTTC. Protein sequence: CASSLTGGGSYEQYF. This chain connects TRBV5-8 to TRBJ2-7; 7 bases fit TRBD2. The CDR3 is 15 residues long. Looked up from germline, CDR1 is SGHTS and CDR2 is YDEGEE. The V and J ends lost 1 base and 1 base, in that order; junction bases with no gene match: 5.

CDR3 nucleotides: TGCGCCAGCAGCTCGGGACTAGCGGGGGGGCTCAATGAGCAGTTCTTC. Translated: CASSSGLAGGLNEQFF. This sequence joins TRBV5-1 and TRBJ2-1; 16 bases align to TRBD2. From germline, CDR1 is SGHRS and CDR2 YFSETQ. This CDR3 is built from 16 residues. Trimming cost V 3 bases and J 6 bases; bases outside gene matches: 3. Based on the CDR3 plus reference TRBV5-1 and TRBJ2-1, the full variable domain is KAGVTQTPRYLIKTRGQQVTLSCSPISGHRSVSWYQQTPGQGLQFLFEYFSETQRNKGNFPGRFSGRQFSNSRSEMNVSTLELGDSALYLCASSSGLAGGLNEQFFGPGTRLTVL.

In its sample, this clonotype was seen many times. The rearrangement joins TRBV9 to TRBJ2-7, with TRBD2 identical over 8 bases. Germline CDR1 is SGDLS and CDR2 is YYNGEE. The CDR3 loop spans 17 amino acids. The junction had 10 bases not matched to a gene; V was cut back by 0 bases and J by 2 bases. The CDR3 DNA reads as TGTGCCAGCAGCGTAGGGCGCGGGGGGCCCTATGCCTACGAGCAGTACTTC. Protein: CASSVGRGGPYAYEQYF.

The rearrangement joins TRBV7-9 to TRBJ1-4; D is unclear. V dropped 5 bases and J dropped 5 bases, with 12 bases sitting between them. This CDR3 is 14 amino acids long. Germline CDR1 SEHNR, CDR2 FQNEAQ (reference sequence). CDR3 region: CASSPGEANEKLFF. CDR3 nucleotide sequence: TGTGCCAGCAGCCCCGGGGAGGCCAATGAAAAACTGTTTTTT.

With regard to this clonotype: This likely comes from a read error, as the CDR3 has no conserved phenylalanine or tryptophan at its end. V gene TRBV7-2 combines with J gene TRBJ1-1; D not resolved. The CDR3 loop spans 14 amino acids. Germline V gene data show CDR1 as SGHTA and CDR2 as FQGNSA. With 5 bases removed from V and 0 bases from J, the gap between germline ends came to 10 bases. CDR3 protein: CASSQEGMNTEAFS. In DNA, the CDR3 is TGTGCCAGCAGCCAAGAGGGAATGAACACTGAAGCTTTCTCT.

This clonotype was seen ten or more times. V gene TRBV20-1 combines with J gene TRBJ2-2; 9 bases align to TRBD1. Trimming at V came to 4 bases and at J to 3 bases, leaving 6 bases not matched to a gene. The germline CDR1 and CDR2 sequences are DFQATT and SNEGSKA (reference sequence). CDR3 length equals 15 residues. In DNA, the CDR3 is TGCAGTGCTAAACCGGGGGACAGGGACACCGGGGAGCTGTTTTTT. This sequence encodes CSAKPGDRDTGELFF.

There are many counts of this clonotype. The V call is TRBV12-3 or TRBV12-4, the J call TRBJ1-5, with D unresolved. The CDR3 sequence is 15 residues long. V gave up 2 bases and J gave up 0 bases, with 8 bases separating them. The CDR3 here is CASSLQEYSNQPQHF. As DNA, the CDR3 is TGTGCCAGCAGTTTACAGGAGTATAGCAATCAGCCCCAGCATTTT.